The 8 T cell receptor beta chains given below trace back to one sample, sequenced in a study of blood T cell repertoires in COVID-19. Produced via immunoSEQ multiplex PCR; TCRdb's table is partial and in-frame only. The sample consists of 250,000 to 400,000 clones, roughly 90% of them appearing once. Material for sequencing was peripheral blood. The receptors come from a woman aged 25 to 45 with COVID-19, enrolled during active disease.

The rearrangement joins TRBV24-1 to TRBJ2-1; the match to TRBD1 covers 7 bases. The CDR3 contains 14 residues. Trimming cost V 3 bases and J 4 bases; bases outside gene matches: 2. From germline, CDR1 is KGHDR and CDR2 SFDVKD. CDR3 region: CATSDATGYNEQFF. The CDR3 DNA follows: TGTGCCACCAGTGATGCGACAGGGTACAATGAGCAGTTCTTC.

The chain has TRBV7-8 and TRBJ2-7; 12 nucleotides align to TRBD2. The junction had 6 bases not matched to a gene; V was cut back by 4 bases and J by 5 bases. Per germline, CDR1 SGHVS and CDR2 FQNEAQ. The CDR3 length is 15 residues. In nucleotides, the CDR3 is TGTGCCAGCAGCTCCCCTAGCGGGAGGGCCGACGAGCAGTACTTC. This sequence encodes CASSSPSGRADEQYF.

With respect to this clone: At one end the junction does not follow the germline gene, possibly because of a read error. V is TRBV4-1 and J is TRBJ1-3, with 7 bases lining up with TRBD1. CDR1 and CDR2 (germline): MGHRA, YSYEKL. The CDR3 length is 16 residues. CDR3 DNA sequence: TGCGTCAGCAGCCAAGGGGACAGAAGCTCTGGAAACACCATATATTTT. The encoded protein is CVSSQGDRSSGNTIYF.

This clone was seen once. The rearrangement links TRBV28 to TRBJ2-7; 9 nucleotides agree with TRBD1. Germline V CDR1 and CDR2: MDHEN, SYDVKM. This CDR3 is built from 16 residues. The J segment lost 6 bases and the V segment lost 4 bases, leaving 13 bases of the junction unmatched. The CDR3 region is CASSSMIGTGTVEQYF. In DNA, the CDR3 is TGTGCCAGCAGTTCTATGATCGGGACAGGGACTGTCGAGCAGTACTTC.

The chain carries TRBV30 and TRBJ1-4; D not certain. Trimming cost V 4 bases and J 0 bases, with 6 bases left between them. Per germline, CDR1 GTSNPN and CDR2 SVGIG (reference sequence). The CDR3 runs 13 residues. This CDR3 is CAWNPATNEKLFF. The CDR3 DNA is TGTGCCTGGAACCCAGCAACTAATGAAAAACTGTTTTTT.

The genes are TRBV7-8 and TRBJ1-1; no reliable D call. The V end was cut by 3 bases, the J end by 1 base, with 6 bases between. The CDR3 runs 13 residues. The germline CDR1 and CDR2 sequences are SGHVS and FQNEAQ. CDR3 sequence (DNA): TGTGCCAGCAGCTTCCAGGAGAACACTGAAGCTTTCTTT. Its protein product is CASSFQENTEAFF.

The chain uses TRBV18 and TRBJ1-1; weak D call: TRBD1 (6 bases). The V gene lost 3 bases and the J gene lost 4 bases, with 9 bases spanning the gap. The CDR3 spans 13 residues. Per germline, CDR1 KGHSH and CDR2 LQKENI. CDR3 DNA sequence: TGTGCCAGCTCACCGGACAGAACCACTGAAGCTTTCTTT. Encoded protein: CASSPDRTTEAFF.

The chain uses TRBV5-1 and TRBJ2-2; 8 bases agree with TRBD2. Losses at the gene ends were 3 bases for V and 2 bases for J; bases not matched to a gene: 12. Germline CDR1 is SGHRS and CDR2 is YFSETQ. The CDR3 has 18 amino acids. The CDR3, as DNA: TGCGCCAGCAGCTCCCAGGGCGTAGCGGGGCCTAACACCGGGGAGCTGTTTTTT. Its protein product is CASSSQGVAGPNTGELFF.